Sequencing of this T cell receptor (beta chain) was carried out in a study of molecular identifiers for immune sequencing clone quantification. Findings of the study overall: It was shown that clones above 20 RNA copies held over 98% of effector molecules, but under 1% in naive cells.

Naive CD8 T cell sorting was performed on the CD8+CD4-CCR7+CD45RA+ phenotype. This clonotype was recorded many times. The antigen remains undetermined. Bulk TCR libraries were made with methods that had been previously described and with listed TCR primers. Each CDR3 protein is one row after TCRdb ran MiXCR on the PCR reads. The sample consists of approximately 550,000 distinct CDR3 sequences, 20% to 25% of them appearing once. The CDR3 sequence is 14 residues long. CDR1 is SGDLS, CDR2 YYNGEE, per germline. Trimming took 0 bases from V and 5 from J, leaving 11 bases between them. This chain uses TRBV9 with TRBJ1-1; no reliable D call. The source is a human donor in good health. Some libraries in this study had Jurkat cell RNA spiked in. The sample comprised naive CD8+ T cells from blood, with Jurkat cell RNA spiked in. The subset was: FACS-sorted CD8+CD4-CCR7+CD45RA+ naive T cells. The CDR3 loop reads CASSVAGVGTEAFF. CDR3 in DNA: TGTGCCAGCAGCGTAGCTGGGGTTGGTACTGAAGCTTTCTTT.